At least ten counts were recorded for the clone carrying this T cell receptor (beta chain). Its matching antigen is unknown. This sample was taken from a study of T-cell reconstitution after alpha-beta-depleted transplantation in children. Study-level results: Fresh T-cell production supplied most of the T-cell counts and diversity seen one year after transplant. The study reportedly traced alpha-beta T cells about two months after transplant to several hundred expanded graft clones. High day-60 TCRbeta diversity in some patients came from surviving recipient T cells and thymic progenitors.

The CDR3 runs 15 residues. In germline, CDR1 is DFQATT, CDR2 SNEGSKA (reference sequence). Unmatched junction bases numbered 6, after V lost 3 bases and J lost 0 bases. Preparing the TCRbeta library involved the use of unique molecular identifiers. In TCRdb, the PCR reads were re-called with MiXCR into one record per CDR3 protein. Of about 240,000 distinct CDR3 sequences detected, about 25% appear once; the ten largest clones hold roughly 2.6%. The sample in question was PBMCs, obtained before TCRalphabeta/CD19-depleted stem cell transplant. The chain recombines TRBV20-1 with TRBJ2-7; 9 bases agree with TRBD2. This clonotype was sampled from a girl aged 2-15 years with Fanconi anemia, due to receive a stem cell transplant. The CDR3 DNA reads TGCAGTGCTAGGCGGGGGACTAGCAGCTCCTACGAGCAGTACTTC. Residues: CSARRGTSSSYEQYF.